This T cell receptor beta chain is from a study of TIL therapy for anti-PD-1-resistant metastatic lung cancer (dated by TCRdb to about 2021). Turning to the overall study: Tumors were harvested prior to any PD-1/PD-L1 blockade, after which nivolumab was administered to patients, and lymphodepletion, expanded TIL infusion and IL-2 were given to patients who progressed. Enrolled patients had a median age of around 56 years (range roughly 35-85) and a median tumor PD-L1 proportion score of around 5.9%. T cell receptor beta sequencing of tumor and peripheral blood served to follow clonotypes across the tumor, the expanded TIL product, and serial blood samples. Most of the cohort had lung adenocarcinoma, including a few EGFR-mutant tumors and two ALK-rearranged tumors, and half of the patients were either current or former smokers. A median non-synonymous tumor mutation burden of approximately 1.5 mutations per megabase was determined across the cohort by whole-exome sequencing. The study at large found these results: The study protocol defined all tumor marker inferences as exploratory. Because the cohort was highly selected, with more treatment-naive, never-smoker and oncogene-addicted patients than is typical, generalizability is limited. The baseline peripheral repertoire was partially replaced by infused TIL clonotypes, which then decayed over months, and persistence showed no apparent association with response.

Reading from cysteine to phenylalanine, the CDR3 counts 15 amino acids. Only the CDR3 region is kept as DNA, spanning 45 bases read in frame from base 1. A distance of 11 bases separates the germline ends of V and J, which lose 1 base and 1 base respectively. From the germline V gene, CDR1 is SGHAT and CDR2 is FQNNGV. TCR beta CDR3 regions were amplified from genomic DNA with the immunoSEQ v3 hsTCRB kit using bias-controlled multiplex PCR. TCR libraries were sequenced on an Illumina NextSeq 500 to around 1.9 million read pairs for survey level or 5-6 million for deep level. The paper's data handling went like this. V, D and J genes were assigned, non-productive sequences were removed, and clonality was reported by immunoSEQ Analyzer software. Repertoires were compared by productive Simpson clonality and by the Morisita overlap index of productive TRB rearrangements between infused TIL and blood. For each clone in blood, the absolute clonotype count was estimated by multiplying the lymphocyte count by the CD3+ fraction and by the clone's productive frequency. The table comes from immuneACCESS by way of TCRdb, which keeps in-frame sequences with V and J called. Part of the clones is missing from these tables; in studies checked, under half for an unresolved V gene and the rest for unknown reasons. V and J calls and clone size are given by that table; D and trimming were obtained from the DNA. The sample records about 60,000 clones, about two thirds of which are singletons. The top ten constitute 5.5% to 8.5% of the sample.

A single count supports this clone. Its target antigen remains unknown. Nothing much larger sits one base from this clone, and base qualities are not available. The time point tag for this specimen amounts to: pre-treatment sample, taken before nivolumab and TIL therapy. A phase I trial run at two centers enrolled adults with stage 4 NSCLC between October 2017 and January 2020. The samples were obtained from a phase I trial that was single-arm and open-label and tested tumor-infiltrating lymphocyte therapy combined with nivolumab in advanced non-small cell lung cancer. Blood mononuclear cells from EDTA tubes were separated on a Ficoll gradient and snap-frozen as pellets, and DNA was extracted from the cells using a Qiagen mini-prep kit.

The sequencing here drew on blood, taken at baseline. The chain was built from TRBV11-2 and TRBJ2-7, with an unclear D gene assignment. The source is a person between 30 and 80 years old with non-small cell lung cancer. The bases read TGTGCCAGCAGCTTAGTAGCCATGTCGTCCTACGAGCAGTACTTC. This gives the protein CASSLVAMSSYEQYF.